The 13 T cell receptor beta chains below were found in one sample sequenced in a study of cytomegalovirus exposure and HLA in healthy donors. 60 Vbeta and 13 Jbeta primers were used in PCR. TCRdb's copy holds only in-frame clones and misses some; the assay was immunoSEQ multiplex PCR. This table has under 200,000 clones, roughly 79% appearing once. Sequencing used PBMCs. Receptors originate from a man aged 25 to 45 in good health and CMV-seronegative.

The gene calls are TRBV2 and TRBJ2-6; the D is unclear. The V end lost 6 bases, the J end lost 3 bases, and 3 bases lay between the germline ends. Germline assignment: CDR1 SNHLY and CDR2 FYNNEI. This CDR3 region has 12 residues. The CDR3 sequence is CASSGGANVLTF. DNA of the CDR3: TGTGCCAGCAGCGGTGGGGCCAACGTCCTGACTTTC.

This clone occurred a few times. The V gene is TRBV28, the J gene TRBJ2-1; 13 nucleotides agree with TRBD2. The germline V gene has CDR1 MDHEN and CDR2 SYDVKM. V was pared by 5 bases and J by 7 bases, with 5 bases of the junction left unmatched. The CDR3 loop spans 15 amino acids. CDR3: CASSGTSGTWNEQFF. The CDR3, as DNA: TGTGCCAGCAGTGGGACTAGCGGGACTTGGAATGAGCAGTTCTTC. The complete variable domain, with remaining parts taken from reference TRBV28 and TRBJ2-1, reads DVKVTQSSRYLVKRTGEKVFLECVQDMDHENMFWYRQDPGLGLRLIYFSYDVKMKEKGDIPEGYSVSREKKERFSLILESASTNQTSMYLCASSGTSGTWNEQFFGPGTRLTVL.

The rearrangement uses TRBV5-6 and TRBJ1-6; D might be TRBD1 (5 bases). In germline, CDR1 is SGHDT, CDR2 YYEEEE. The V end was cut by 7 bases, the J end by 0 bases, with 11 bases between. CDR3 length equals 15 residues. Here the CDR3 reads CASARGSSYNSPLHF. CDR3 DNA: TGTGCCAGCGCCCGGGGGAGCTCCTATAATTCACCCCTCCACTTT. Filled out from reference TRBV5-6 and TRBJ1-6, the complete variable domain reads DAGVTQSPTHLIKTRGQQVTLRCSPKSGHDTVSWYQQALGQGPQFIFQYYEEEERQRGNFPDRFSGHQFPNYSSELNVNALLLGDSALYLCASARGSSYNSPLHFGNGTRLTVT.

The chain employs TRBV27 and TRBJ2-1, with TRBD1 matching 12 bases. Per germline, CDR1 MNHEY and CDR2 SMNVEV (reference sequence). This CDR3 spans 17 amino acids. The J segment lost 8 bases and the V segment lost 7 bases, leaving 15 bases of the junction unmatched. The DNA for the CDR3 is TGTGCCAGCACCTCAAGAAACTCGGGACAGGGGGCCCATGAGCAGTTCTTC. It specifies CASTSRNSGQGAHEQFF.

This chain uses TRBV6-1 with TRBJ1-2; perhaps TRBD1 as D (5 bases). The CDR3 spans 12 residues. Germline assignment: CDR1 MNHNS and CDR2 SASEGT. The V end lost 8 bases, the J end lost 7 bases, and 14 bases lay between the germline ends. The CDR3: CASGVGRVGYTF. Here the CDR3 DNA reads TGTGCCAGCGGGGTAGGCAGGGTTGGCTACACCTTC.

The chain joins TRBV29-1 to TRBJ2-7; 13 bases agree with TRBD2. This CDR3 is 14 amino acids long. Trimming removed 3 bases from V and 1 base from J; junction bases left unmatched: 0. The V gene's germline CDR1 is SQVTM and CDR2 ANQGSEA. CDR3 sequence: CSVEGLAGSYEQYF. In nucleotides, the CDR3 is TGCAGCGTTGAGGGACTAGCGGGATCCTACGAGCAGTACTTC.

This clone turned up a few times. The chain employs TRBV11-2 and TRBJ2-1, with 12 nucleotides matching TRBD2. Germline CDR1 is SGHAT and CDR2 is FQNNGV. V lost 6 bases, J lost 2 bases, and 14 bases stayed unmatched. The CDR3 has 19 residues. CDR3: CASSQERLAGVRAYNEQFF. The DNA of the CDR3 is TGTGCCAGCAGTCAGGAACGACTAGCGGGAGTTCGAGCCTACAATGAGCAGTTCTTC.

V usage is TRBV6-1 and J usage is TRBJ1-2; 8 bases are shared with TRBD1. V trimming: 2 bases; J trimming: 10 bases; junction bases outside the gene matches: 12. The CDR3 totals 15 residues. In germline, CDR1 is MNHNS, CDR2 SASEGT. This CDR3 reads CASSEKSAGGGFYTF. The CDR3 bases are TGTGCCAGCAGTGAAAAAAGCGCAGGGGGCGGTTTCTACACCTTC.

V and J are TRBV9 and TRBJ2-3; TRBD2 agrees at 8 bases. Per germline, CDR1 SGDLS and CDR2 YYNGEE. The CDR3 has 16 amino acids. Trimming at V came to 0 bases and at J to 6 bases, leaving 9 bases not matched to a gene. CDR3 sequence: CASSVGVGRAGDTQYF. CDR3 DNA: TGTGCCAGCAGCGTAGGGGTCGGGAGGGCTGGGGATACGCAGTATTTT.

This clone was seen a few times. The J gene is TRBJ2-1, the V gene TRBV9; D is ambiguous. V was shortened by 1 base and J by 0 bases, with 14 bases between the two germline ends. This CDR3 is built from 17 residues. Germline lookup yields CDR1 SGDLS and CDR2 YYNGEE. CDR3 DNA sequence: TGTGCCAGCAGCGTATCCCTCTCTTGGAGCTCCTACAATGAGCAGTTCTTC. Protein product: CASSVSLSWSSYNEQFF.

The chain links TRBV28 to TRBJ1-6, with D perhaps TRBD1 (5 bases). CDR1 and CDR2 (germline): MDHEN, SYDVKM. This CDR3 spans 15 amino acids. The germline V and J ends were trimmed by 5 bases and 7 bases, with 15 bases remaining between them. The CDR3: CASSGGSGGNSPLHF. The CDR3 DNA is TGTGCCAGCAGTGGGGGGTCAGGAGGGAATTCACCCCTCCACTTT.

The chain has TRBV28 and TRBJ2-3, with 8 bases fitting TRBD2. Germline V gives CDR1 MDHEN, CDR2 SYDVKM. V was pared by 8 bases and J by 0 bases, with 7 bases of the junction left unmatched. The CDR3 has 15 residues. The CDR3 region is CASAGAGGSTDTQYF. CDR3 bases: TGTGCCAGCGCCGGGGCGGGAGGTAGCACAGATACGCAGTATTTT.

The chain combines TRBV7-3 with TRBJ1-1; 7 bases map to TRBD1. The CDR3 spans 14 residues. The J segment lost 1 base and the V segment lost 3 bases, leaving 2 bases of the junction unmatched. Germline lookup yields CDR1 SGHTA and CDR2 FQGTGA. CDR3: CASSLTGPNTEAFF. The CDR3 region has the DNA TGTGCCAGCAGCTTGACAGGGCCGAACACTGAAGCTTTCTTT.